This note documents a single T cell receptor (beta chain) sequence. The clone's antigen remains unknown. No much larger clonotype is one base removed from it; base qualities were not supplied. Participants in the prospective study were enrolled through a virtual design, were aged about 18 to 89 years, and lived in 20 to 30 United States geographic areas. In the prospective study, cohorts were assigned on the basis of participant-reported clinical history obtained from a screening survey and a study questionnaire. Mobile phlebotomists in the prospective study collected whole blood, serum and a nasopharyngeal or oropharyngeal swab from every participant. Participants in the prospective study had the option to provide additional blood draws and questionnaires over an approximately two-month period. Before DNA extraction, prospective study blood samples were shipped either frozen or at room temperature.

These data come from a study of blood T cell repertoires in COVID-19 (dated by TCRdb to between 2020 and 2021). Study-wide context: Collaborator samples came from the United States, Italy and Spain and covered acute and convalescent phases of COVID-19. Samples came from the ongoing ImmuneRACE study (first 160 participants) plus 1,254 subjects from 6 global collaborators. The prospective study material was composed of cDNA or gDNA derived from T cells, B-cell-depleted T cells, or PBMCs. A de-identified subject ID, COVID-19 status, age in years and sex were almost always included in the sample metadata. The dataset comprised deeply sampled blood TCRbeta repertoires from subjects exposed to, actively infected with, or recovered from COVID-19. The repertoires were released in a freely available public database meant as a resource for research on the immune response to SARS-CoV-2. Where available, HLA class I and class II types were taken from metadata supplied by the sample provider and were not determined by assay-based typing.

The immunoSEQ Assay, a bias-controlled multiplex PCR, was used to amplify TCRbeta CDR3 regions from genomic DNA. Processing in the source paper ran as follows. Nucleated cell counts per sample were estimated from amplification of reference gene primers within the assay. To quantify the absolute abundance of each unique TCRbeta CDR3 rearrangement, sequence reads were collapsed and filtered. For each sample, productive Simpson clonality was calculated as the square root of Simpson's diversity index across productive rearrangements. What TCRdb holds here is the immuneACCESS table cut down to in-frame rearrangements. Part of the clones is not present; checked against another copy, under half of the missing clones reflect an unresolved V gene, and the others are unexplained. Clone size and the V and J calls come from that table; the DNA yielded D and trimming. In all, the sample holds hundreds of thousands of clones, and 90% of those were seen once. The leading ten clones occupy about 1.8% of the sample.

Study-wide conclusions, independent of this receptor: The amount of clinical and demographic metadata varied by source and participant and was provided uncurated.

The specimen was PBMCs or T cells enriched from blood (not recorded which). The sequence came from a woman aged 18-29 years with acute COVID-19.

The DNA is as follows: TGTGCCAGCAGCGCCCGAGCGGGGCCCAGGATGGGTACGCAGTATTTT. It encodes CASSARAGPRMGTQYF. The chain uses TRBV9 and TRBJ2-3, with 7 bases aligning to TRBD2. For this chain, trimming is 3 bases at the V end and 8 bases at the J end, and the number of junction bases without a gene match is 15. The CDR1 and CDR2 encoded by the germline V gene are SGDLS and YYNGEE. Its CDR3 holds 16 amino acids, cysteine through phenylalanine. Only CDR3 DNA remains: 48 bases, in frame from the first base.